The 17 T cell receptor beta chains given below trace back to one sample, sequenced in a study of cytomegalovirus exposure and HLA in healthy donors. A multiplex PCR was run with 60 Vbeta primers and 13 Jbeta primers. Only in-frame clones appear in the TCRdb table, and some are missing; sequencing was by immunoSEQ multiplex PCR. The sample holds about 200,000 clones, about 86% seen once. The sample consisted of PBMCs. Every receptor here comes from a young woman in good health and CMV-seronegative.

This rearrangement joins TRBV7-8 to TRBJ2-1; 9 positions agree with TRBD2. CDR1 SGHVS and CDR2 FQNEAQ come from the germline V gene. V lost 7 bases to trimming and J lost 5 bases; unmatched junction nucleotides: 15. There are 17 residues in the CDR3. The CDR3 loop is CASTLKRREGPNNEQFF. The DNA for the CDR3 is TGTGCCAGCACATTAAAGAGGCGGGAGGGCCCCAACAATGAGCAGTTCTTC.

CDR3 DNA sequence: TGCGCCAGCAGTGAGGACAGGGGGCGTTCAGATACGCAGTATTTT. Protein sequence: CASSEDRGRSDTQYF. The chain combines TRBV10-1 with TRBJ2-3; 10 positions match TRBD1. Losses at the gene ends were 2 bases for V and 4 bases for J; bases not matched to a gene: 3. The CDR3 runs to 15 residues. Germline CDR1 reads WNHNN; CDR2 reads SYGVQD (reference sequence).

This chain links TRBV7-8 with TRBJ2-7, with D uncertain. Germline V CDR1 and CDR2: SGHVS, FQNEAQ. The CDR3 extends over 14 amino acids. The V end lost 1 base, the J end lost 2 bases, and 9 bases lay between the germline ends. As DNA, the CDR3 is TGTGCCAGCAGCTTAGTTCCAGGAACCTACGAGCAGTACTTC. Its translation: CASSLVPGTYEQYF.

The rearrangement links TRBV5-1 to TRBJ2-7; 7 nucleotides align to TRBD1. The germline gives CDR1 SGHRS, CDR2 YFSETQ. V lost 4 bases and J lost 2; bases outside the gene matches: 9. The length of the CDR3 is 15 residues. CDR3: CASSTTGTVPYEQYF. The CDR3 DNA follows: TGCGCCAGCAGCACAACCGGGACAGTCCCCTACGAGCAGTACTTC. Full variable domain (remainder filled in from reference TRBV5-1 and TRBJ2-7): KAGVTQTPRYLIKTRGQQVTLSCSPISGHRSVSWYQQTPGQGLQFLFEYFSETQRNKGNFPGRFSGRQFSNSRSEMNVSTLELGDSALYLCASSTTGTVPYEQYFGPGTRLTVT.

The CDR3 DNA is TGTGCCAGCAGCCACCCCGGAGTTGACCCAAGTTATGAGCAGTTCTTC. It is translated as CASSHPGVDPSYEQFF. The chain is built from TRBV4-2 and TRBJ2-1, with unresolved D. Germline CDR1 LGHNA, CDR2 YNFKEQ. The CDR3 length is 16 residues. V was clipped by 3 bases and J by 8 bases, with 20 bases between them.

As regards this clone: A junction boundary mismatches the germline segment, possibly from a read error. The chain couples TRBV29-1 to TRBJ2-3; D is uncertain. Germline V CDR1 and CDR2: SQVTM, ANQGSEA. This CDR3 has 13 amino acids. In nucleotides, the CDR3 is TGCAGCGTCGAAGACAATCCCACAGATACGCAGTATTTT. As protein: CSVEDNPTDTQYF.

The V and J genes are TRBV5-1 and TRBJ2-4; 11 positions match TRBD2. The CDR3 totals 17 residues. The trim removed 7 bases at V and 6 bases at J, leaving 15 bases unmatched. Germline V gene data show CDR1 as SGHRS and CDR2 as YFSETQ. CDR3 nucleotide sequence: TGCGCCAGCTCGTCTAGGACTAGCGGGTCTAAGGGAAACATTCAGTACTTC. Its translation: CASSSRTSGSKGNIQYF.

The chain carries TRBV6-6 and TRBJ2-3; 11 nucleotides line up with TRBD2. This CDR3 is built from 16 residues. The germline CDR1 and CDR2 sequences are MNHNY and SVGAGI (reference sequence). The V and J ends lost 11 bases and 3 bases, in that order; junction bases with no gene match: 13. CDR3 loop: CACARASGGITDTQYF. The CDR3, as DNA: TGTGCCTGCGCTAGGGCTAGCGGGGGGATTACAGATACGCAGTATTTT.

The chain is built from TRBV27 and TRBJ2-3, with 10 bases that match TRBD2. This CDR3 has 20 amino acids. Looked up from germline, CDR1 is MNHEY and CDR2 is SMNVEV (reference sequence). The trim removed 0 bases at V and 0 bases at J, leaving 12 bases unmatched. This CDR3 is CASSLSIRPSGRMSTDTQYF. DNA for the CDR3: TGTGCCAGCAGTTTATCGATTCGGCCTAGCGGGAGAATGAGCACAGATACGCAGTATTTT.

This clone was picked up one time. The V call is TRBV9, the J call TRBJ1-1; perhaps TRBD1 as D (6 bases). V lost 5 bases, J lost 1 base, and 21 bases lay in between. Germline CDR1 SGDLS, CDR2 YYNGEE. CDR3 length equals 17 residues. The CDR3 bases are TGTGCCAGCAGAGGAGGGGGGGCGCATAGTCCGAACACTGAAGCTTTCTTT. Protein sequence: CASRGGGAHSPNTEAFF.

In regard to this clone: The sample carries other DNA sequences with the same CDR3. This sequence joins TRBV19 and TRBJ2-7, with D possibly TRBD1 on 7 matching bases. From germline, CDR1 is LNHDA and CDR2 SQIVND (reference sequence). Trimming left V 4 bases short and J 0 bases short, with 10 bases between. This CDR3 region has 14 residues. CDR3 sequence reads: CASSTRDSSYEQYF. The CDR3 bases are TGTGCCAGTAGTACGCGGGACAGCTCCTACGAGCAGTACTTC.

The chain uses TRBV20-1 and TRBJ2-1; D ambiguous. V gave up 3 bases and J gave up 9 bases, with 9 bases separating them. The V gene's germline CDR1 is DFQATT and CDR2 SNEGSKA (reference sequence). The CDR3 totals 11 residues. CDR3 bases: TGCAGTGCTAGCTCTCTAGGTGAGCAGTTCTTC. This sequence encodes CSASSLGEQFF.

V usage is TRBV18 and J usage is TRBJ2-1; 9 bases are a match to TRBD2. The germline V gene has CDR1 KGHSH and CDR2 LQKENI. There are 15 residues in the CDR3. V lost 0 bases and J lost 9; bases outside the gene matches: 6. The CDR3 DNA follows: TGTGCCAGCTCACCACCGTCGCTAGCGGGGAGTGAGCAGTTCTTC. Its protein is CASSPPSLAGSEQFF.

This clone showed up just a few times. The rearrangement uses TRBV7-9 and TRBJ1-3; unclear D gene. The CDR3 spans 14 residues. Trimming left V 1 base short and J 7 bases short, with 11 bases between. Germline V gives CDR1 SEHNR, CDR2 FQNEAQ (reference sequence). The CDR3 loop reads CASSLGRNFNTIYF. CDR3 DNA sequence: TGTGCCAGCAGCTTAGGGCGGAACTTTAACACCATATATTTT. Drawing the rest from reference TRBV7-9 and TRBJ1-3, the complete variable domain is DTGVSQNPRHKITKRGQNVTFRCDPISEHNRLYWYRQTLGQGPEFLTYFQNEAQLEKSRLLSDRFSAERPKGSFSTLEIQRTEQGDSAMYLCASSLGRNFNTIYFGEGSWLTVV.

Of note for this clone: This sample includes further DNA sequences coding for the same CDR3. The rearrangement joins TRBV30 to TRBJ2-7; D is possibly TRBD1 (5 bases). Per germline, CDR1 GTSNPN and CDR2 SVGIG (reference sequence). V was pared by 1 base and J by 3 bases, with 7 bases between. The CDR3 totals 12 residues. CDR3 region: CAWSGQGYEQYF. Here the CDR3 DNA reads TGTGCCTGGAGTGGGCAGGGCTACGAGCAGTACTTC.

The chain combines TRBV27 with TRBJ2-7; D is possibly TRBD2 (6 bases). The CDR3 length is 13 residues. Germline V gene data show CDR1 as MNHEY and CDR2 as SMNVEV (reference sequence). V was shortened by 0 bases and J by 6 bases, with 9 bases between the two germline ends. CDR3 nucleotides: TGTGCCAGCAGTTTATCGGCGGGGCGCGAGCAGTACTTC. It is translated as CASSLSAGREQYF.

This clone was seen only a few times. DNA of the CDR3: TGTGCCAGCAGCTTTGGGTGGACAGAGATTTACGAGCAGTACTTC. It codes for CASSFGWTEIYEQYF. This chain joins TRBV5-6 and TRBJ2-7, with D perhaps matching TRBD1 (6 bases). V lost 2 bases and J lost 4, with 16 bases in between. The CDR3 is made up of 15 amino acids. CDR1 and CDR2 from the germline V gene are SGHDT and YYEEEE.